A selection of T cell receptor beta chains follows, all from one sample in a study of T cell clonotyping in hematopoietic cell transplantation. Data came from immunoSEQ multiplex PCR; TCRdb stores just in-frame clones and leaves some out. The sample carries approximately 10,000 clones, 91% recorded once. Sequencing was performed on peripheral blood mononuclear cells. Source of these receptors: a woman aged 45-59 years in good health. Some clones in this sample may be carry-over from other donors' samples. Each CDR3 is given with its conserved first and last residue. D genes are given only for firm matches. Size tells how often a clone was seen (once, few, many) or the class of an expanded clone, and some rows leave it out.

>TRBV5-6|TRBJ1-2|NA|once
CASRRRDGGYGYTF
TGTGCCAGCAGACGCCGGGACGGAGGCTATGGCTACACCTTC
>TRBV30|TRBJ1-1|TRBD1|NA
CAWSKKGALTEAFF
TGTGCCTGGAGTAAAAAGGGGGCTTTAACTGAAGCTTTCTTT
>TRBV7-3|TRBJ2-2|NA|NA
CASRLQGANTGELFF
TGTGCCAGCAGATTACAGGGAGCGAACACCGGGGAGCTGTTTTTT
>TRBV19|TRBJ2-3|TRBD2|NA
CASSLMLAGGDTQYF
TGTGCCAGTAGTCTGATGTTAGCGGGTGGAGATACGCAGTATTTT
>TRBV19|TRBJ2-1|TRBD2|NA
CASSIASGGGLGQFF
TGTGCCAGTAGTATAGCTAGCGGGGGGGGTCTTGGGCAGTTCTTC
>TRBV25-1|TRBJ1-3|NA|NA
CASSYSGNTIYF
TGTGCCAGCTCTTACTCTGGAAACACCATATATTTT
>TRBV6-1|TRBJ1-4|NA|NA
CASGRGILEKLFF
TGTGCCAGCGGTAGGGGAATACTTGAAAAACTGTTTTTT
>TRBV30|TRBJ2-5|TRBD1|NA
CAWSRGTGDLVETQYF
TGTGCCTGGAGTAGGGGGACAGGGGATTTGGTGGAGACCCAGTACTTC
>TRBV7-2|TRBJ1-2|NA|NA
CASSLGPRVDGYTF
TGTGCCAGCAGCTTAGGCCCCAGGGTGGATGGCTACACCTTC
>TRBV27|TRBJ1-2|NA|once
CASSPRPETYGYTF
TGTGCCAGCAGTCCCAGACCCGAGACCTATGGCTACACCTTC
>TRBV4-2|TRBJ1-1|NA|NA
CASSQKVMNTEAFF
TGTGCCAGCAGCCAGAAGGTCATGAACACTGAAGCTTTCTTT
>TRBV29-1|TRBJ1-1|TRBD1|NA
CSVEETGGRTEAFF
TGCAGCGTTGAAGAAACAGGGGGTAGAACTGAAGCTTTCTTT
>TRBV5-1|TRBJ1-1|TRBD1|NA
CASSRDSFMNTEAFF
TGCGCCAGCAGCAGGGACAGCTTCATGAACACTGAAGCTTTCTTT
>TRBV6-5|TRBJ2-5|TRBD2|NA
CASRSSGGVVETQYF
TGTGCCAGCAGGAGTAGCGGGGGGGTGGTAGAGACCCAGTACTTC
>TRBV5-1|TRBJ1-2|NA|NA
CASSLGRGQDGYTF
TGCGCCAGCAGCTTGGGTAGGGGTCAGGATGGCTACACCTTC
>TRBV6-7|TRBJ2-4|TRBD1|NA
CATQTGIRFTKNIQYF
TGTGCCACCCAGACAGGGATTAGGTTTACCAAAAACATTCAGTACTTC
>TRBV25-1|TRBJ2-5|NA|NA
CASNKGGAGETQYF
TGTGCCAGCAATAAAGGCGGGGCCGGGGAGACCCAGTACTTC
>TRBV19|TRBJ2-5|TRBD1|NA
CASSNYRGQETQYF
TGTGCCAGTAGTAACTACAGGGGGCAAGAGACCCAGTACTTC
>TRBV5-1|TRBJ1-1|TRBD1|NA
CASSTGATEAFF
TGCGCCAGCAGCACAGGGGCCACTGAAGCTTTCTTT
>TRBV6-1|TRBJ2-3|TRBD2|NA
CASSVVSLSLAGDGDTQYF
TGTGCCAGCAGTGTCGTATCCCTCTCACTAGCGGGGGACGGCGATACGCAGTATTTT
>TRBV5-1|TRBJ1-4|NA|NA
CASSLSGVSEKLFF
TGCGCCAGCAGCTTGAGCGGGGTTAGTGAAAAACTGTTTTTT
>TRBV7-8|TRBJ1-2|NA|once
CASSLHRAPYGYTF
TGTGCCAGCAGCTTACACAGGGCCCCCTATGGCTACACCTTC
>TRBV25-1|TRBJ2-2|TRBD2|NA
CASSREGLAGWTGELFF
TGTGCCAGCAGCCGCGAAGGACTAGCGGGGTGGACCGGGGAGCTGTTTTTT
>TRBV4-3|TRBJ2-7|NA|NA
CASSQGTPGPYYEQYF
TGCGCCAGCAGCCAAGGTACTCCGGGACCCTACTACGAGCAGTACTTC
>TRBV21-1|TRBJ2-7|NA|NA
CASSQRGVYEQYF
TGTGCCAGCAGCCAGCGGGGGGTCTACGAGCAGTACTTC
>TRBV2|TRBJ1-2|NA|NA
CASSESAGRYGYTF
TGTGCCAGCAGTGAATCCGCAGGCCGCTATGGCTACACCTTC
>TRBV7-2|TRBJ1-5|NA|NA
CASSLEGRRNQPQHF
TGTGCCAGCAGCTTAGAAGGGAGGAGGAATCAGCCCCAGCATTTT
>TRBV7-3|TRBJ2-3|TRBD2|NA
CASSPRGGETDTQYF
TGTGCCAGCAGCCCCCGCGGGGGGGAAACAGATACGCAGTATTTT
>TRBV4-1|TRBJ1-1|TRBD1|NA
CASRSRTGNTEAFF
TGCGCCAGCAGATCTAGGACAGGGAACACTGAAGCTTTCTTT
>TRBV7-8|TRBJ1-3|NA|NA
CASSLGGGRNTIYF
TGTGCCAGCAGCTTAGGAGGGGGTCGAAACACCATATATTTT
>TRBV11-1|TRBJ2-7|NA|few
CASSLGPLNEQYF
TGTGCCAGCAGCCTAGGTCCGTTAAACGAGCAGTACTTC
>TRBV30|TRBJ1-1|NA|NA
CAWSEGWGPYTEAFF
TGTGCCTGGAGTGAGGGGTGGGGTCCGTACACTGAAGCTTTCTTT
>TRBV29-1|TRBJ2-7|NA|NA
CSAVSSYEQYF
TGCAGCGCTGTGTCCTCCTACGAGCAGTACTTC
>TRBV9|TRBJ1-3|NA|once
CASTPGVGSGNTIYF
TGTGCCAGCACTCCGGGGGTCGGCTCTGGAAACACCATATATTTT
>TRBV28|TRBJ1-2|NA|NA
CASSQRAPYGYTF
TGTGCCAGCTCTCAAAGGGCACCGTATGGCTACACCTTC
>TRBV5-8|TRBJ1-4|NA|NA
CASKERRTNEKLFF
TGTGCCAGCAAGGAACGGCGGACTAATGAAAAACTGTTTTTT
>TRBV10-3|TRBJ2-5|TRBD2|NA
CAISEGSGGFQETQYF
TGTGCCATCAGTGAGGGTAGCGGGGGGTTTCAAGAGACCCAGTACTTC
>TRBV5-1|TRBJ2-3|NA|once
CASSLVGGRTDTQYF
TGCGCCAGCAGCTTGGTCGGGGGGCGCACAGATACGCAGTATTTT
>TRBV7-9|TRBJ2-7|NA|once
CASSFQGPGGYEQYF
TGTGCCAGCAGCTTTCAGGGACCGGGCGGCTACGAGCAGTACTTC
>TRBV7-6|TRBJ2-1|TRBD1|NA
CASSRQGQGEQFF
TGTGCCAGCAGCCGACAGGGACAAGGTGAGCAGTTCTTC
>TRBV2|TRBJ1-1|TRBD1|NA
CASKGQPNTEAFF
TGTGCCAGCAAGGGACAGCCGAACACTGAAGCTTTCTTT
>TRBV6-5|TRBJ2-7|NA|NA
CASTPQHLSYEQYF
TGTGCCAGCACCCCACAGCACCTCTCCTACGAGCAGTACTTC